These 26 T cell receptor beta chains were all obtained from the same sample, sequenced in a study of blood T cell repertoires in COVID-19. Assay used: immunoSEQ multiplex PCR; TCRdb lists only in-frame clones, some missing. Of fewer than 200,000 clones listed, about four fifths are singletons. Sequencing input: peripheral blood. The receptor set was obtained from a man aged 35-49 years who had recovered from COVID-19.

The J gene is TRBJ2-6, the V gene TRBV24-1, with D maybe TRBD1 (6 bases). Per germline, CDR1 KGHDR and CDR2 SFDVKD. This CDR3 contains 14 residues. Trimming stripped 6 bases from V and 2 bases from J, with 7 bases between. The chain's CDR3 is CATSSGAGANVLTF. The CDR3 nucleotides read TGTGCCACCAGTTCAGGGGCTGGGGCCAACGTCCTGACTTTC.

This clone was found once. The gene calls are TRBV5-1 and TRBJ2-5, with a possible D match to TRBD2 (5 bases). The V gene's germline CDR1 is SGHRS and CDR2 YFSETQ. CDR3 length equals 14 residues. Deletions cut 3 bases from V and 3 bases from J, with 12 bases between. For the CDR3, the DNA is TGCGCCAGCAGCTCAAACAGCGGAAAAGAGACCCAGTACTTC. It is translated as CASSSNSGKETQYF.

The gene calls are TRBV5-4 and TRBJ2-3; D is possibly TRBD1 (6 bases). The CDR3 contains 15 residues. The V gene lost 4 bases and the J gene lost 6 bases, with 18 bases spanning the gap. In germline, CDR1 is SGHNT, CDR2 YYREEE (reference sequence). In DNA form, the CDR3 reads TGTGCCAGCAGCAAGAAACCCGGGACAATGGATACGCAGTATTTT. Its translation: CASSKKPGTMDTQYF.

With respect to this clone: Mismatch with germline at one junction end may stem from a read error. The chain employs TRBV7-7 and TRBJ2-7; TRBD1 agrees at 9 bases. Germline CDR1 SSHAT, CDR2 FNYEAQ (reference sequence). The CDR3 contains 14 residues. This chain's CDR3 is CASSLGTGTHEQYF. DNA of the CDR3: TGTGCTAGCAGCTTAGGGACAGGGACCCACGAGCAGTACTTC.

The gene calls are TRBV5-5 and TRBJ2-7; 8 bases are shared with TRBD1. CDR3 length equals 16 residues. The V gene end was trimmed by 0 bases and the J gene end by 1 base; junction bases not matched to a gene: 6. Germline CDR1 reads SGHKS; CDR2 reads YYEKEE (reference sequence). For the CDR3, the DNA is TGTGCCAGCAGCTTGGTATCGACAGGGGAGTCCTACGAGCAGTACTTC. Translated, it gives CASSLVSTGESYEQYF.

This clone was found once. The V and J genes are TRBV3-1 (or the pseudogene TRBV3-2) and TRBJ2-7; 7 bases line up with TRBD2. The germline gives CDR1 LGHDT, CDR2 YNNKEL (reference sequence). After removal of 3 bases from V and 5 bases from J, the junction contained 7 bases not matched to a gene. The CDR3 is 14 amino acids. CDR3 bases: TGTGCCAGCAGCCACCGTACCGGGACTAACGAGCAGTACTTC. Amino acid sequence: CASSHRTGTNEQYF.

This clone has a handful of counts. This rearrangement joins TRBV6-2 or TRBV6-3 to TRBJ1-5; D perhaps matches TRBD1 (5 bases). V lost 6 bases, J lost 9 bases, and 9 bases lay in between. The CDR3 loop spans 11 amino acids. Germline V gene data show CDR1 as MNHEY and CDR2 as SVGEGT. CDR3: CASSHGGPQHF. The DNA for the CDR3 is TGTGCCAGCAGCCACGGGGGGCCCCAGCATTTT.

The rearrangement links TRBV11-2 to TRBJ1-4; maybe TRBD1 (6 bases). Looked up from germline, CDR1 is SGHAT and CDR2 is FQNNGV. V dropped 5 bases and J dropped 8 bases, with 18 bases sitting between them. The CDR3 is made up of 15 amino acids. Written as DNA, the CDR3 is TGTGCCAGCAGCACAGGACAGTCTCCGGGGGAAAAACTGTTTTTT. Translated: CASSTGQSPGEKLFF.

This chain uses TRBV10-3 with TRBJ2-7; 9 nucleotides agree with TRBD1. This CDR3 is 14 amino acids long. The germline V gene encodes CDR1 ENHRY and CDR2 SYGVKD. The V gene end was trimmed by 7 bases and the J gene end by 5 bases; junction bases not matched to a gene: 9. The CDR3 DNA is TGTGCCATCACTACCGGGGACAGGGAGGACGAGCAGTACTTC. Amino acids: CAITTGDREDEQYF.

The DNA of the CDR3 is TGTGCCAGCAGCCAGGCCGCTAGCGGGGCCTACAATGAGCAGTTCTTC. Protein sequence: CASSQAASGAYNEQFF. The chain has TRBV4-2 and TRBJ2-1; TRBD2 matches at 9 bases. CDR3 length equals 16 residues. Unmatched junction bases numbered 5, after V lost 3 bases and J lost 2 bases. Germline loops: CDR1 LGHNA, CDR2 YNFKEQ.

This clone was seen only once. The chain combines TRBV18 with TRBJ2-1; D is perhaps TRBD1 (6 bases). Trimming removed 1 base from V and 13 bases from J, with 11 bases in between. CDR1 is KGHSH and CDR2 is LQKENI in the germline V gene. This CDR3 has 12 amino acids. The CDR3 sequence is CASSPLQQGQFF. For the CDR3, the DNA is TGTGCCAGCTCACCACTTCAACAGGGACAGTTCTTC.

This clone has only a few counts. The chain recombines TRBV19 with TRBJ2-2; 11 nucleotides match TRBD2. J was trimmed by 8 bases and V by 4 bases; bases with no gene match: 9. The CDR3 spans 16 residues. Germline values: CDR1 LNHDA, CDR2 SQIVND (reference sequence). The CDR3 bases are TGTGCCAGTAGTAGATTGACTAGCGGGGAGGTTGGGGAGCTGTTTTTT. This translates into CASSRLTSGEVGELFF.

This clone was counted only a few times. The chain joins TRBV6-5 to TRBJ1-3, with D tentatively TRBD1 (5 bases). In germline, CDR1 is MNHEY, CDR2 SVGAGI. V shed 0 bases and J shed 0 bases, with 9 bases lying between them. CDR3 length: 16 amino acids. CDR3 nucleotide sequence: TGTGCCAGCAGTTACTCGAGACAGATCTCTGGAAACACCATATATTTT. Translation: CASSYSRQISGNTIYF.

This chain joins TRBV4-1 and TRBJ2-5; perhaps TRBD1 as D (5 bases). Germline CDR1 and CDR2: MGHRA and YSYEKL. V lost 8 bases, J lost 4 bases, and 14 bases lay in between. This CDR3 contains 13 residues. The CDR3 region has the DNA TGCGCCAGCGCCCCCGACAGTCCAGAGACCCAGTACTTC. The encoded protein is CASAPDSPETQYF.

This clone was recorded a few times. The V call is TRBV2, the J call TRBJ1-3; TRBD1 is a possible D gene (5 bases). The CDR3 length is 16 residues. Germline values: CDR1 SNHLY, CDR2 FYNNEI. V shed 6 bases and J shed 1 base, with 16 bases lying between them. DNA of the CDR3: TGTGCCAGCAGCTACTTGGGACTCTTTTCTGGAAACACCATATATTTT. Its translation is CASSYLGLFSGNTIYF.

This chain uses TRBV7-2 with TRBJ1-5, with a tentative D call TRBD1 (6 bases). This CDR3 has 15 amino acids. Trimming pared 5 bases from V and 5 bases from J, leaving 16 bases between. Germline V lookup: CDR1 SGHTA, CDR2 FQGNSA. The CDR3 is CASSPNGAGDQPQHF. In nucleotides, the CDR3 is TGTGCCAGCAGCCCGAATGGGGCAGGGGATCAGCCCCAGCATTTT.

The chain has TRBV28 and TRBJ2-1; maybe TRBD2 (6 bases). V was pared by 8 bases and J by 7 bases, with 9 bases between. Germline V gene sequence: CDR1 MDHEN, CDR2 SYDVKM. This CDR3 has 11 residues. The CDR3 loop reads CASDAGNEQFF. CDR3 DNA: TGTGCCAGCGACGCGGGAAATGAGCAGTTCTTC.

V is TRBV5-1 and J is TRBJ2-2, with 11 bases matching TRBD1. J gave up 6 bases and V 7 bases, and 8 bases lay outside the gene matches. This CDR3 has 15 amino acids. Germline V gene data show CDR1 as SGHRS and CDR2 as YFSETQ. The CDR3 DNA reads as TGCGCCAGCTCCTCAGGACAGGGGGCAGCCGGGGAGCTGTTTTTT. Amino acid sequence: CASSSGQGAAGELFF.

This sequence joins TRBV6-4 and TRBJ2-2; 8 bases match TRBD1. The CDR3 sequence is 14 residues long. Germline loops: CDR1 MRHNA, CDR2 SNTAGT. The ends lost 3 bases at V and 11 bases at J; junction bases unmatched: 8. CDR3 sequence reads: CASSDADRALELFF. The CDR3 DNA is TGTGCCAGCAGTGATGCGGACAGGGCCCTAGAGCTGTTTTTT.

In this sample, this clone turned up a few times. This rearrangement joins TRBV6-2 or TRBV6-3 to TRBJ2-5; 9 bases line up with TRBD2. The CDR3 is 14 residues long. V dropped 5 bases and J dropped 5; count of bases not matched to a gene: 6. The germline CDR1 and CDR2 sequences are MNHEY and SVGEGT. The CDR3 DNA sequence: TGTGCCAGCAGTACGGTAGCGGGAGTGGAGACCCAGTACTTC. This translates into CASSTVAGVETQYF.

J is TRBJ2-1 and V is TRBV7-9; a possible D gene is TRBD1 (5 bases). V was pared by 4 bases and J by 6 bases, with 7 bases between. The CDR3 loop spans 12 amino acids. From germline, CDR1 is SEHNR and CDR2 FQNEAQ (reference sequence). The CDR3 DNA is TGTGCCAGCAGCTCCAGGGTCAATGAGCAGTTCTTC. Translation: CASSSRVNEQFF.

The CDR3 bases are TGTGCCAGCAGCCCTGACAGTAGCACAGATACGCAGTATTTT. This encodes CASSPDSSTDTQYF. The V call is TRBV5-4, the J call TRBJ2-3; TRBD1 is a possible D gene (5 bases). The CDR3 is 14 residues long. The germline V gene has CDR1 SGHNT and CDR2 YYREEE (reference sequence). With 4 bases removed from V and 0 bases from J, the gap between germline ends came to 9 bases. The full variable domain, completed using reference TRBV5-4 and TRBJ2-3, is ETGVTQSPTHLIKTRGQQVTLRCSSQSGHNTVSWYQQALGQGPQFIFQYYREEENGRGNFPPRFSGLQFPNYSSELNVNALELDDSALYLCASSPDSSTDTQYFGPGTRLTVL.

The table lists this clone with a few counts. This chain joins TRBV6-5 and TRBJ1-3, with D possibly being TRBD1 (6 bases). The length of the CDR3 is 14 residues. Trimming cost V 7 bases and J 0 bases, with 10 bases left between them. Germline assignment: CDR1 MNHEY and CDR2 SVGAGI. CDR3 sequence: CASTGTISGNTIYF. CDR3 DNA sequence: TGTGCCAGCACTGGGACAATCTCTGGAAACACCATATATTTT.

The chain carries TRBV12-3 or TRBV12-4 and TRBJ2-1; D is possibly TRBD1 (5 bases). Between the trimmed V and J ends, which lost 6 bases and 3 bases, there was a span of 9 bases. CDR3 length: 13 amino acids. The CDR3 bases are TGTGCCAGCAGACTTCAGGGCTACAATGAGCAGTTCTTC. It encodes CASRLQGYNEQFF.

This chain joins TRBV21-1 and TRBJ2-7; the D call in the table, TRBD2, was not verified against the DNA. TRBV21-1 is deemed a pseudogene. The CDR3 has 15 residues. The CDR3 spells CASSKGREITYEQYF. The CDR3, as DNA: TGTGCCAGCAGCAAAGGGAGGGAGATAACCTACGAGCAGTACTTC.

The chain recombines TRBV5-6 with TRBJ2-7; TRBD1 matches at 10 bases. Germline assignment: CDR1 SGHDT and CDR2 YYEEEE. The ends lost 1 base at V and 11 bases at J; junction bases unmatched: 12. The CDR3 length is 15 residues. CDR3 region: CASSLKGQGSRLEYF. In DNA, the CDR3 is TGTGCCAGCAGCTTGAAGGGACAGGGGTCCCGTTTAGAGTACTTC. The full variable domain, completed using reference TRBV5-6 and TRBJ2-7, is DAGVTQSPTHLIKTRGQQVTLRCSPKSGHDTVSWYQQALGQGPQFIFQYYEEEERQRGNFPDRFSGHQFPNYSSELNVNALLLGDSALYLCASSLKGQGSRLEYFGPGTRLTVT.